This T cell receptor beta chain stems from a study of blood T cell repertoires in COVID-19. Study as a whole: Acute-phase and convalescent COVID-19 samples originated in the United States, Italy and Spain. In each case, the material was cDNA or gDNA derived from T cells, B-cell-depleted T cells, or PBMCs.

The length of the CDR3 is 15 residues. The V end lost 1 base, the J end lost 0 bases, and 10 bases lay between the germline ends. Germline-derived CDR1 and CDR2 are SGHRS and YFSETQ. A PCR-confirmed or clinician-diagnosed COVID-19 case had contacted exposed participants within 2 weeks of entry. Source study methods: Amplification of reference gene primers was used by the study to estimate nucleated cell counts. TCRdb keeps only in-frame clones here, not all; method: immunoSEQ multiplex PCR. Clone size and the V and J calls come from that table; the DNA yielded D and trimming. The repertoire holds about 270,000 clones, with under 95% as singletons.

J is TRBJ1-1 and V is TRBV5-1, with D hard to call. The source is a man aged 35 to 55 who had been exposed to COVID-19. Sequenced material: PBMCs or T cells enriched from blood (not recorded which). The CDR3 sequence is CASSLFTSLNTEAFF. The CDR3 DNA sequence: TGCGCCAGCAGCTTGTTCACCAGTTTGAACACTGAAGCTTTCTTT. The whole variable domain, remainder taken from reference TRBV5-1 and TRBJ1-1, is KAGVTQTPRYLIKTRGQQVTLSCSPISGHRSVSWYQQTPGQGLQFLFEYFSETQRNKGNFPGRFSGRQFSNSRSEMNVSTLELGDSALYLCASSLFTSLNTEAFFGQGTRLTVV.